The 23 T cell receptor beta chains listed next were all sequenced from one sample in a study of CD8 T cells in ankylosing spondylitis. In TCRdb, the 5' RACE reads were re-called with MiXCR into one record per CDR3 protein. The sample consists of 200,000 to 250,000 distinct CDR3 sequences, approximately 10% of them appearing once. Sequencing input: blood, either unsorted or a sorted T cell fraction (not recorded which). The source is a male donor with ankylosing spondylitis or in good health (not recorded which).

This clonotype was picked up many times. The V call is TRBV4-2, the J call TRBJ1-5; D remains ambiguous. V dropped 7 bases and J dropped 5 bases, with 15 bases sitting between them. Looked up from germline, CDR1 is LGHNA and CDR2 is YNFKEQ. The length of the CDR3 is 14 residues. Written as DNA, the CDR3 is TGTGCCAGCACCCGTTACCTCGCGCATCAGCCCCAGCATTTT. Its protein is CASTRYLAHQPQHF.

This clonotype was counted ten times or more. The chain recombines TRBV7-9 with TRBJ2-5; no definite D call. This CDR3 spans 11 amino acids. From germline, CDR1 is SEHNR and CDR2 FQNEAQ (reference sequence). V dropped 7 bases and J dropped 5 bases, with 8 bases sitting between them. Here the CDR3 DNA reads TGTGCCAGCACCCATCTGGAGACCCAGTACTTC. Translating it yields CASTHLETQYF. The whole variable domain, remainder taken from reference TRBV7-9 and TRBJ2-5, is DTGVSQNPRHKITKRGQNVTFRCDPISEHNRLYWYRQTLGQGPEFLTYFQNEAQLEKSRLLSDRFSAERPKGSFSTLEIQRTEQGDSAMYLCASTHLETQYFGPGTRLLVL.

The chain links TRBV4-1 to TRBJ2-2, with 10 bases matching TRBD1. Germline V CDR1 and CDR2: MGHRA, YSYEKL. With 3 bases clipped from V and 6 bases from J, the junction kept 7 bases outside the gene matches. This CDR3 has 16 amino acids. DNA of the CDR3: TGCGCCAGCAGCCAGGGAACCGGGACAGGGGCCGGGGAGCTGTTTTTT. Translation: CASSQGTGTGAGELFF.

This clonotype was counted ten times or more. The V gene is TRBV7-8, the J gene TRBJ1-4; the D gene is possibly TRBD1 (5 bases). This CDR3 contains 14 residues. Trimming cost V 5 bases and J 5 bases, with 12 bases left between them. Germline values: CDR1 SGHVS, CDR2 FQNEAQ. This CDR3 reads CASSPQEKNEKLFF. CDR3 bases: TGTGCCAGCAGCCCACAGGAAAAGAATGAAAAACTGTTTTTT.

The gene calls are TRBV7-2 and TRBJ1-1; D gene uncertain. Trimming stripped 2 bases from V and 5 bases from J, with 9 bases between. The CDR3 is made up of 13 amino acids. Looked up from germline, CDR1 is SGHTA and CDR2 is FQGNSA. CDR3 nucleotide sequence: TGTGCCAGCAGCTTAAGACCGAGGACTGAAGCTTTCTTT. Translation: CASSLRPRTEAFF.

This clonotype was recorded a few times. The genes are TRBV12-3 or TRBV12-4 and TRBJ2-6, with TRBD2 matching over 7 bases. CDR3 size: 18 residues. V dropped 3 bases and J dropped 3; count of bases not matched to a gene: 11. The chain's CDR3 is CASSFVNAAGIGANVLTF. CDR3 bases: TGTGCCAGCAGTTTCGTGAACGCAGCGGGGATTGGGGCCAACGTCCTGACTTTC.

In its sample, this clonotype was seen many times. The rearrangement uses TRBV12-3 or TRBV12-4 and TRBJ2-6, with a weak D call TRBD1 (5 bases). V lost 6 bases and J 4 bases, leaving 10 bases between the germline ends. The CDR3 totals 14 residues. In DNA form, the CDR3 reads TGTGCCAGCAGCCTAGGGGTGGGGGCCAACGTCCTGACTTTC. This codes for CASSLGVGANVLTF.

This clonotype was detected many times. This chain links TRBV5-1 with TRBJ2-2, with D hard to call. Germline V gives CDR1 SGHRS, CDR2 YFSETQ. V was cut by 3 bases and J by 6 bases, with 12 bases left in between. The CDR3 is 14 amino acids. The CDR3 DNA is TGCGCCAGCAGCTCGGTTCTAATGGCCGGGGAGCTGTTTTTT. Protein product: CASSSVLMAGELFF.

This clonotype was recorded at least ten times. The chain employs TRBV9 and TRBJ2-1; tentatively, D is TRBD1 (6 bases). The germline V gene has CDR1 SGDLS and CDR2 YYNGEE. The CDR3 covers 17 residues. V lost 3 bases and J 3 bases, leaving 19 bases between the germline ends. CDR3 DNA sequence: TGTGCCAGCAGCGCCGTACCCGGGACAATAAACTACAATGAGCAGTTCTTC. It specifies CASSAVPGTINYNEQFF. Complete variable domain (other parts from reference TRBV9 and TRBJ2-1): DSGVTQTPKHLITATGQRVTLRCSPRSGDLSVYWYQQSLDQGLQFLIQYYNGEERAKGNILERFSAQQFPDLHSELNLSSLELGDSALYFCASSAVPGTINYNEQFFGPGTRLTVL.

This clonotype has ten or more counts. The chain links TRBV6-1 to TRBJ2-7; D remains ambiguous. Trimming cost V 2 bases and J 2 bases, with 7 bases left between them. From germline, CDR1 is MNHNS and CDR2 SASEGT. This CDR3 comprises 13 residues. Here the CDR3 DNA reads TGTGCCAGCAGTGAAAAGGCAGCCTACGAGCAGTACTTC. This sequence encodes CASSEKAAYEQYF.

This chain connects TRBV7-9 to TRBJ2-1; 10 positions match TRBD2. This CDR3 has 13 amino acids. Germline values: CDR1 SEHNR, CDR2 FQNEAQ (reference sequence). The trim removed 2 bases at V and 10 bases at J, leaving 2 bases unmatched. The CDR3 is CASSLSGGDEQFF. DNA for the CDR3: TGTGCCAGCAGCTTAAGCGGGGGGGACGAGCAGTTCTTC. Drawing the rest from reference TRBV7-9 and TRBJ2-1, the complete variable domain is DTGVSQNPRHKITKRGQNVTFRCDPISEHNRLYWYRQTLGQGPEFLTYFQNEAQLEKSRLLSDRFSAERPKGSFSTLEIQRTEQGDSAMYLCASSLSGGDEQFFGPGTRLTVL.

This clonotype was recorded at least ten times. This CDR3 reads CASSLDWLAGAGTSYNEQFF. CDR3 in DNA: TGTGCCAGCAGCTTAGATTGGCTAGCGGGGGCCGGTACCTCCTACAATGAGCAGTTCTTC. The chain has TRBV11-2 and TRBJ2-1; TRBD2 aligns across 10 bases. Germline V gene sequence: CDR1 SGHAT, CDR2 FQNNGV. The V gene end was trimmed by 0 bases and the J gene end by 0 bases; junction bases not matched to a gene: 11. This CDR3 region has 20 residues.

At least ten counts were recorded for this clonotype. The rearrangement links TRBV20-1 to TRBJ2-3, with 8 bases identical to TRBD1. After removal of 2 bases from V and 5 bases from J, the junction contained 9 bases not matched to a gene. Germline V gives CDR1 DFQATT, CDR2 SNEGSKA (reference sequence). CDR3 length: 15 residues. CDR3 in DNA: TGCAGTGCTAGACAGGGGGCGTCGGGACTAGATACGCAGTATTTT. It translates to CSARQGASGLDTQYF.

This clonotype was recorded at least ten times. The chain carries TRBV20-1 and TRBJ1-5, with 7 nucleotides matching TRBD1. Germline V gene lookup returns CDR1 DFQATT and CDR2 SNEGSKA (reference sequence). The CDR3 sequence is 17 residues long. With 5 bases clipped from V and 6 bases from J, the junction kept 19 bases outside the gene matches. CDR3 region: CSALQSGGGLRGQPQHF. As DNA, the CDR3 is TGCAGTGCTTTGCAATCAGGGGGAGGCCTAAGGGGTCAGCCCCAGCATTTT.

This clonotype was counted ten times or more. The genes are TRBV5-1 and TRBJ1-1; no clear D gene. Between the trimmed V and J ends, which lost 0 bases and 1 base, there was a span of 10 bases. This CDR3 comprises 15 residues. In germline, CDR1 is SGHRS, CDR2 YFSETQ. The CDR3 sequence is CASSLDVGGNTEAFF. In DNA form, the CDR3 reads TGCGCCAGCAGCTTGGATGTTGGAGGGAACACTGAAGCTTTCTTT.

This clonotype has at least ten counts. This chain connects TRBV20-1 to TRBJ2-2; TRBD1 is a possible D gene (6 bases). Germline V gene sequence: CDR1 DFQATT, CDR2 SNEGSKA (reference sequence). Deletions cut 6 bases from V and 1 base from J, with 18 bases between. The CDR3 is 16 residues long. This CDR3 reads CSAAQGAEGNTGELFF. The DNA for the CDR3 is TGCAGTGCGGCACAGGGCGCTGAGGGGAACACCGGGGAGCTGTTTTTT.

The chain links TRBV5-1 to TRBJ2-7; D assignment may be TRBD1 or TRBD2 (5 bases each). V was clipped by 4 bases and J by 0 bases, with 14 bases between them. Germline V gene data show CDR1 as SGHRS and CDR2 as YFSETQ. CDR3 length equals 15 residues. For the CDR3, the DNA is TGCGCCAGCAGCCCCAACCAGGGACCCTCCTACGAGCAGTACTTC. The encoded protein is CASSPNQGPSYEQYF.

This clonotype has ten or more counts. The V gene is TRBV7-2, the J gene TRBJ1-1; no reliable D call. Germline V gives CDR1 SGHTA, CDR2 FQGNSA. The CDR3 consists of 15 residues. Trimming took 3 bases from V and 0 from J, leaving 11 bases between them. In nucleotides, the CDR3 is TGTGCCAGCAGCTTTAGCGGCAGCTTGAACACTGAAGCTTTCTTT. It translates to CASSFSGSLNTEAFF.

This clonotype was detected ten times or more. This chain links TRBV7-9 with TRBJ2-5; no clear D. The CDR3 extends over 12 amino acids. V was shortened by 1 base and J by 4 bases, with 4 bases between the two germline ends. The germline CDR1 and CDR2 sequences are SEHNR and FQNEAQ (reference sequence). The CDR3 sequence: CASSLGSETQYF. The CDR3 DNA follows: TGTGCCAGCAGCTTAGGATCAGAGACCCAGTACTTC. The complete variable domain, with remaining parts taken from reference TRBV7-9 and TRBJ2-5, reads DTGVSQNPRHKITKRGQNVTFRCDPISEHNRLYWYRQTLGQGPEFLTYFQNEAQLEKSRLLSDRFSAERPKGSFSTLEIQRTEQGDSAMYLCASSLGSETQYFGPGTRLLVL.

This clonotype was detected only a few times. The J gene is TRBJ2-3, the V gene TRBV11-2, with D possibly matching TRBD2 (6 bases). V was pared by 5 bases and J by 2 bases, with 11 bases between. There are 14 residues in the CDR3. The V gene's germline CDR1 is SGHAT and CDR2 FQNNGV. CDR3 in amino acids: CASSGGVITDTQYF. The CDR3 DNA follows: TGTGCCAGCAGCGGCGGGGTTATCACAGATACGCAGTATTTT.

The sample holds many counts of this clonotype. The rearrangement uses TRBV12-3 or TRBV12-4 and TRBJ2-3; 8 bases agree with TRBD2. CDR3 length: 16 amino acids. The V and J ends lost 5 bases and 5 bases, in that order; junction bases with no gene match: 12. CDR3: CASSPDLGLAVDTQYF. The DNA of the CDR3 is TGTGCCAGCAGTCCAGACTTAGGACTAGCAGTAGATACGCAGTATTTT.

This clonotype was seen at least ten times. This chain joins TRBV5-1 and TRBJ2-7; TRBD1 aligns across 9 bases. Per germline, CDR1 SGHRS and CDR2 YFSETQ. The CDR3 has 15 residues. J lost 3 bases, V lost 2 bases, and 6 bases had no gene match. CDR3 sequence reads: CASSFTGQGLYEQYF. In nucleotides, the CDR3 is TGCGCCAGCAGCTTTACGGGACAGGGTCTCTACGAGCAGTACTTC. Filled out from reference TRBV5-1 and TRBJ2-7, the complete variable domain reads KAGVTQTPRYLIKTRGQQVTLSCSPISGHRSVSWYQQTPGQGLQFLFEYFSETQRNKGNFPGRFSGRQFSNSRSEMNVSTLELGDSALYLCASSFTGQGLYEQYFGPGTRLTVT.

This chain joins TRBV11-2 and TRBJ2-1; 7 bases are shared with TRBD2. The junction had 5 bases not matched to a gene; V was cut back by 0 bases and J by 3 bases. Germline assignment: CDR1 SGHAT and CDR2 FQNNGV. CDR3 length: 16 residues. CDR3 amino acids: CASSLDRGGGYNEQFF. The DNA for the CDR3 is TGTGCCAGCAGCTTAGATCGTGGCGGGGGCTACAATGAGCAGTTCTTC.